This T cell receptor beta chain originates from a study of stem cell transplantation in POMP-related autoinflammatory disease. Overall study context: Defective thymoproteasomes were hypothesized to impair CD8+ T-cell positive selection. Points from the study as a whole: Unique TRB V-J gene pairings were limited in number in patients with PRAID. PRAID patients trended toward lower TRB diversity and higher clonality in all analyzed T-cell subsets.

As for this clone: Its matching antigen is unknown.

Sequencing was performed with immunoSEQ multiplex PCR; in TCRdb, only in-frame clones are kept and a portion is missing. The sample gives approximately 23,000 clones, approximately 78% of which show up once; over 2.5% is in the top ten. The CDR3 length is 15 residues. Losses at the gene ends were 1 base for V and 0 bases for J; bases not matched to a gene: 3. Germline V lookup: CDR1 SGHRS, CDR2 YFSETQ. This receptor was obtained from a human donor with POMP-related autoinflammation and immune dysregulation (PRAID). The chain couples TRBV5-1 to TRBJ2-7; 8 bases fit TRBD1. Sequencing used CD4+ T cells from PBMCs, obtained before stem cell transplantation. DNA for the CDR3: TGCGCCAGCAGCTTGAGTACAGGGGGCTCCTACGAGCAGTACTTC. Translation gives CASSLSTGGSYEQYF.